Listed here are 22 T cell receptor beta chains from one sample, sequenced in a study of radiation and T cells in renal cell carcinoma. Stated time point: baseline pretreatment blood. Treatment: 15 Gy SBRT to primary tumor, nephrectomy 4 weeks later. The assay was immunoSEQ multiplex PCR, and TCRdb's table has in-frame clones only and misses some. The repertoire includes 150,000 or so clones, 70% to 90% of them detected once, and approximately 24% sits in the top ten. Sample: blood, taken from a patient whose treatment included radiotherapy and nephrectomy. The receptors were gathered from a woman between 50 and 59 years old with renal cell carcinoma.

The chain employs TRBV28 and TRBJ2-7; a possible D gene is TRBD2 (5 bases). Germline CDR1 MDHEN, CDR2 SYDVKM. The V gene lost 4 bases and the J gene lost 1 base, with 8 bases spanning the gap. CDR3 length equals 13 residues. In DNA, the CDR3 is TGTGCCAGCAGTTCCCCGGGATCCTACGAGCAGTACTTC. Translating gives CASSSPGSYEQYF.

The chain employs TRBV28 and TRBJ2-7; D uncertain. This CDR3 has 16 residues. V lost 6 bases and J lost 3, with 21 bases in between. The germline V gene encodes CDR1 MDHEN and CDR2 SYDVKM. In nucleotides, the CDR3 is TGTGCCAGCAGCCTTACCGGGTCCCCCAAGCTCTACGAGCAGTACTTC. Its translation is CASSLTGSPKLYEQYF. Drawing the rest from reference TRBV28 and TRBJ2-7, the complete variable domain is DVKVTQSSRYLVKRTGEKVFLECVQDMDHENMFWYRQDPGLGLRLIYFSYDVKMKEKGDIPEGYSVSREKKERFSLILESASTNQTSMYLCASSLTGSPKLYEQYFGPGTRLTVT.

The chain uses TRBV6-4 and TRBJ1-1, with D possibly matching TRBD1 (5 bases). The CDR3 spans 14 residues. CDR1 and CDR2 (germline): MRHNA, SNTAGT. V was clipped by 4 bases and J by 1 base, with 10 bases between them. The CDR3 sequence is CASSAGHTNTEAFF. CDR3 sequence (DNA): TGTGCCAGCAGTGCTGGACACACGAACACTGAAGCTTTCTTT.

The chain uses TRBV4-3 and TRBJ2-7, with 10 bases fitting TRBD2. In germline, CDR1 is LGHNA, CDR2 YSLEER. This CDR3 has 16 amino acids. V lost 3 bases, J lost 0 bases, and 5 bases stayed unmatched. The CDR3 reads CASSHELAGNSYEQYF. The CDR3 nucleotides read TGCGCCAGCAGCCACGAACTAGCGGGGAACTCCTACGAGCAGTACTTC.

CDR3 residues: CASSFQGSYGYTF. In nucleotides, the CDR3 is TGTGCCAGCAGTTTTCAGGGGAGCTATGGCTACACCTTC. The V call is TRBV28, the J call TRBJ1-2; D perhaps matches TRBD1 (6 bases). V was clipped by 3 bases and J by 4 bases, with 9 bases between them. This CDR3 is built from 13 residues. CDR1 MDHEN and CDR2 SYDVKM come from the germline V gene.

The chain recombines TRBV2 with TRBJ2-7; TRBD2 aligns across 9 bases. Germline V lookup: CDR1 SNHLY, CDR2 FYNNEI. The trim removed 5 bases at V and 7 bases at J, leaving 6 bases unmatched. This CDR3 is 13 amino acids long. The DNA for the CDR3 is TGTGCCAGCAGTCTATCTGCGGGGGGGGAGCAGTACTTC. It specifies CASSLSAGGEQYF.

CDR3 protein: CSVATSGSYEQYF. CDR3 nucleotides: TGCAGCGTTGCGACTAGCGGTTCCTACGAGCAGTACTTC. The rearrangement joins TRBV29-1 to TRBJ2-7, with 9 nucleotides matching TRBD2. The CDR3 runs to 13 residues. Germline V CDR1 and CDR2: SQVTM, ANQGSEA. V dropped 4 bases and J dropped 1; count of bases not matched to a gene: 2.

The CDR3 nucleotides read TGTGCCAGCTCACCAGGGCAGGACTATGGCTACACCTTC. Its translation is CASSPGQDYGYTF. The chain uses TRBV18 and TRBJ1-2; D call uncertain. The germline CDR1 and CDR2 sequences are KGHSH and LQKENI. The CDR3 is 13 amino acids. Deletions cut 2 bases from V and 3 bases from J, with 7 bases between.

V gene TRBV7-3 combines with J gene TRBJ2-2, with D tentatively TRBD2 (5 bases). This CDR3 has 15 amino acids. Germline values: CDR1 SGHTA, CDR2 FQGTGA. The V end lost 5 bases, the J end lost 6 bases, and 16 bases lay between the germline ends. This CDR3 reads CASSLSDTPAGELFF. DNA of the CDR3: TGTGCCAGCAGCCTTAGCGATACACCCGCCGGGGAGCTGTTTTTT.

The chain uses TRBV27 and TRBJ1-2; possibly TRBD1 for D (6 bases). The CDR3 is made up of 15 amino acids. V was clipped by 4 bases and J by 9 bases, with 21 bases between them. Germline CDR1 reads MNHEY; CDR2 reads SMNVEV (reference sequence). The CDR3: CASSSPLEGELSYTF. In DNA form, the CDR3 reads TGTGCCAGCAGTTCACCCTTGGAGGGGGAACTGAGCTACACCTTC.

This chain joins TRBV13 and TRBJ2-7, with D unclear. Germline assignment: CDR1 PRHDT and CDR2 FYEKMQ (reference sequence). The CDR3 length is 14 residues. Trimming removed 0 bases from V and 2 bases from J, with 8 bases in between. This chain's CDR3 is CASSLGRQTYEQYF. CDR3 sequence (DNA): TGTGCCAGCAGCTTAGGCCGGCAAACCTACGAGCAGTACTTC.

The chain uses TRBV6-1 and TRBJ2-5; the D call may be TRBD1 or TRBD2 (5 bases each). CDR1 is MNHNS and CDR2 is SASEGT in the germline V gene. V lost 2 bases, J lost 2 bases, and 9 bases lay in between. CDR3 length: 14 residues. CDR3 sequence: CASSELAGQETQYF. CDR3 DNA: TGTGCCAGCAGTGAACTAGCAGGGCAAGAGACCCAGTACTTC.

The rearrangement joins TRBV28 to TRBJ1-2; 9 bases are shared with TRBD1. The germline V gene encodes CDR1 MDHEN and CDR2 SYDVKM. There are 14 residues in the CDR3. The ends lost 7 bases at V and 6 bases at J; junction bases unmatched: 9. The CDR3 loop reads CASTTTGGGDGYTF. CDR3 sequence (DNA): TGTGCCAGCACCACAACAGGGGGCGGCGATGGCTACACCTTC.

The V call is TRBV19, the J call TRBJ1-1, with 8 positions matching TRBD1. The CDR3 totals 14 residues. V shed 5 bases and J 5 bases; nucleotides not matched to a gene: 7. Germline V lookup: CDR1 LNHDA, CDR2 SQIVND (reference sequence). CDR3 sequence (DNA): TGTGCCAGTAGTGGAGGACAGGGAAATACTGAAGCTTTCTTT. This encodes CASSGGQGNTEAFF.

The chain links TRBV7-2 to TRBJ2-7, with no clear D. The CDR3 has 15 residues. Germline V CDR1 and CDR2: SGHTA, FQGNSA. V was clipped by 1 base and J by 5 bases, with 15 bases between them. The CDR3 DNA is TGTGCCAGCAGCTTAGGGACGGTCCTAAGCCACGAGCAGTACTTC. Residues: CASSLGTVLSHEQYF.

The J gene is TRBJ1-5, the V gene TRBV4-1; D ambiguous. Germline values: CDR1 MGHRA, CDR2 YSYEKL. V was cut by 3 bases and J by 1 base, with 10 bases left in between. The CDR3 contains 15 residues. Here the CDR3 DNA reads TGCGCCAGCAGCCAGGCAACAAGCAGCAATCAGCCCCAGCATTTT. Translation gives CASSQATSSNQPQHF.

The chain employs TRBV7-2 and TRBJ2-7, with 9 bases identical to TRBD2. The CDR3 spans 18 residues. The V gene end was trimmed by 0 bases and the J gene end by 3 bases; junction bases not matched to a gene: 12. Germline CDR1 reads SGHTA; CDR2 reads FQGNSA. The CDR3 nucleotides read TGTGCCAGCAGCTTAGCTGCGAATAGCGGGAGCCAACACTACGAGCAGTACTTC. Translating it yields CASSLAANSGSQHYEQYF.

In its sample, this clone was seen once. The V call is TRBV6-1, the J call TRBJ1-1, with D maybe TRBD1 (5 bases). CDR3 length: 14 residues. Germline-derived CDR1 and CDR2 are MNHNS and SASEGT. Deletions cut 3 bases from V and 4 bases from J, with 12 bases between. The CDR3 is CASSDMGVSTEAFF. Here the CDR3 DNA reads TGTGCCAGCAGTGATATGGGGGTGAGCACTGAAGCTTTCTTT.

V and J are TRBV28 and TRBJ2-2; D uncertain. The CDR3 is 14 amino acids. The germline CDR1 and CDR2 sequences are MDHEN and SYDVKM. The germline V and J ends were trimmed by 5 bases and 4 bases, with 11 bases remaining between them. CDR3 sequence (DNA): TGTGCCAGCAGTCCTCCATTTCGCACCGGGGAGCTGTTTTTT. Translation: CASSPPFRTGELFF.

This chain joins TRBV12-5 and TRBJ2-1; D gene unclear. V lost 2 bases, J lost 7 bases, and 6 bases lay in between. Germline values: CDR1 LGHNT, CDR2 FRNRAP. This CDR3 has 12 amino acids. CDR3 sequence: CASGLLGNEQFF. The CDR3 nucleotides are TGTGCTAGTGGTTTGCTAGGGAATGAGCAGTTCTTC. The full variable domain, rest sourced from reference TRBV12-5 and TRBJ2-1, is DARVTQTPRHKVTEMGQEVTMRCQPILGHNTVFWYRQTMMQGLELLAYFRNRAPLDDSGMPKDRFSAEMPDATLATLKIQPSEPRDSAVYFCASGLLGNEQFFGPGTRLTVL.

The table lists this clone with a few counts. The CDR3 DNA follows: TGTGCCAGCAGCCAAGTTGCGTTAGGACGGGAGCAGTACTTC. Protein product: CASSQVALGREQYF. The chain is built from TRBV14 and TRBJ2-7; D not certain. CDR3 length equals 14 residues. The V gene lost 1 base and the J gene lost 7 bases, with 14 bases spanning the gap. Germline V lookup: CDR1 SGHDN, CDR2 FVKESK.

V gene TRBV23-1 combines with J gene TRBJ2-7; 8 positions agree with TRBD2. TRBV23-1 belongs to the ORF category, with a function that is uncertain. The CDR3 covers 18 residues. V shed 6 bases and J 9 bases; nucleotides not matched to a gene: 25. Written as DNA, the CDR3 is TGCGCCAGCAGCCTGAATTGGACTAGCCCTTATTCCTACGACGGGCAGTACTTC. It yields the protein CASSLNWTSPYSYDGQYF.